The source of this T cell receptor (beta chain) is a study of neurological immune-mediated disorders. This clonotype was recorded many times. Its antigen is unknown. With 10-nucleotide random UMIs, 5'RACE was used to make the cDNA. One entry per CDR3 protein results from TCRdb running MiXCR on the 5' RACE reads. The table shows about 30,000 distinct CDR3 sequences, with 15% occurring only once. Study-wide findings and caveats: The study found the most TCR clonal expansion in HTLV-1-associated myelopathy and the least in multiple sclerosis, below healthy controls.

This receptor was taken from a man aged 70 or older in good health. The sequenced sample was PBMCs.

The CDR3 DNA sequence: TGTGCCAGCGGCTATCACGGGTCAGCTAATGAAAAACTGTTTTTT. It is translated as CASGYHGSANEKLFF. The chain employs TRBV12-3 or TRBV12-4 and TRBJ1-4, with unresolved D. The CDR3 consists of 15 residues. The V end was cut by 8 bases, the J end by 3 bases, with 16 bases between.